This passage covers 28 T cell receptor beta chains from one sample sequenced in a study of T cell responses to AZD1222 COVID-19 vaccine (dated by TCRdb to about 2021). The time point label on this specimen signifies: baseline before first vaccination. The protocol used for the library was the immunoSEQ multiplex PCR assay. Entries here come from immuneACCESS through TCRdb and include only in-frame sequences with V and J called. Some clones fail to appear in such tables; in the studies checked, an unresolved V gene covers under half of the shortfall, and the cause of the remainder is unknown. The sample has around 250,000 clones on record, over 85% of them singletons. The ten biggest clones cover 0.55% of the sample. Sequencing was performed on peripheral blood, taken on day 0 of AZD1222 vaccination. These receptors all stem from an adult in good health.

The chain has TRBV4-3 and TRBJ2-1; unclear D gene. The CDR3 is 14 residues long. Germline CDR1 is LGHNA and CDR2 is YSLEER. Trimming stripped 1 base from V and 11 bases from J, with 15 bases between. The CDR3 region is CASSQGLLESQQFF. DNA for the CDR3: TGCGCCAGCAGCCAAGGGCTTCTGGAATCTCAGCAGTTCTTC.

The genes are TRBV29-1 and TRBJ1-4; D is perhaps TRBD1 (5 bases). Per the germline V gene, CDR1 is SQVTM and CDR2 is ANQGSEA. Between the trimmed V and J ends, which lost 8 bases and 5 bases, there was a span of 12 bases. CDR3 length: 12 amino acids. The DNA of the CDR3 is TGCAGCCCGGGGGATGGAAATGAAAAACTGTTTTTT. It encodes CSPGDGNEKLFF.

The chain links TRBV10-3 to TRBJ1-2; D is possibly TRBD1 (6 bases). In germline, CDR1 is ENHRY, CDR2 SYGVKD. Trimming took 11 bases from V and 4 from J, leaving 14 bases between them. The CDR3 totals 12 residues. The CDR3: CAAKDSLYGYTF. CDR3 DNA sequence: TGTGCCGCCAAGGACAGTCTCTATGGCTACACCTTC.

J is TRBJ2-3 and V is TRBV6-5, with TRBD1 identical over 8 bases. CDR3 length equals 14 residues. Losses at the gene ends were 5 bases for V and 8 bases for J; bases not matched to a gene: 9. Germline lookup yields CDR1 MNHEY and CDR2 SVGAGI. The CDR3 spells CASSQQGGPVTQYF. Here the CDR3 DNA reads TGTGCCAGCAGTCAACAGGGGGGTCCTGTTACGCAGTATTTT.

The chain has TRBV2 and TRBJ1-1; 7 bases agree with TRBD1. Per germline, CDR1 SNHLY and CDR2 FYNNEI. V lost 7 bases and J lost 8; bases outside the gene matches: 10. CDR3 size: 13 residues. The CDR3 nucleotides are TGTGCCAGCATCGGTCAGGGACAGCTAGAAGCTTTCTTT. Its translation: CASIGQGQLEAFF.

In its sample, this clone was seen once. The chain is built from TRBV5-1 and TRBJ2-1; TRBD2 aligns across 10 bases. Germline-derived CDR1 and CDR2 are SGHRS and YFSETQ. The CDR3 has 15 amino acids. With V trimmed by 0 bases and J by 4 bases, 1 base remained unmatched. As DNA, the CDR3 is TGCGCCAGCAGCTTGGCTAGCGGGGGTTACAATGAGCAGTTCTTC. Translation gives CASSLASGGYNEQFF. Complete variable domain (other parts from reference TRBV5-1 and TRBJ2-1): KAGVTQTPRYLIKTRGQQVTLSCSPISGHRSVSWYQQTPGQGLQFLFEYFSETQRNKGNFPGRFSGRQFSNSRSEMNVSTLELGDSALYLCASSLASGGYNEQFFGPGTRLTVL.

J is TRBJ2-5 and V is TRBV5-1; a weak D match, TRBD1 (5 bases). The V end lost 4 bases, the J end lost 2 bases, and 9 bases lay between the germline ends. In germline, CDR1 is SGHRS, CDR2 YFSETQ. This CDR3 spans 13 amino acids. The CDR3 coding sequence is TGCGCCAGCAGCCCCACAGGTCAAGAGACCCAGTACTTC. Protein sequence: CASSPTGQETQYF.

The chain is built from TRBV4-1 and TRBJ2-3; D call uncertain. The V end was cut by 1 base, the J end by 7 bases, with 15 bases between. CDR3 size: 15 residues. Germline lookup yields CDR1 MGHRA and CDR2 YSYEKL. The CDR3 DNA reads TGCGCCAGCAGCCAAGTTAGTGGACCTATTAATACGCAGTATTTT. This encodes CASSQVSGPINTQYF.

The V call is TRBV18, the J call TRBJ1-5; no clear D. V lost 3 bases, J lost 3 bases, and 9 bases lay in between. The CDR3 is 14 residues long. The germline gives CDR1 KGHSH, CDR2 LQKENI. The CDR3 is CASSPPDYNQPQHF. CDR3 nucleotides: TGTGCCAGCTCACCGCCAGATTACAATCAGCCCCAGCATTTT.

The chain is built from TRBV19 and TRBJ1-2, with a tentative D call TRBD1 (6 bases). The V end lost 3 bases, the J end lost 2 bases, and 13 bases lay between the germline ends. The CDR3 covers 15 residues. Germline-derived CDR1 and CDR2 are LNHDA and SQIVND (reference sequence). The CDR3 DNA reads TGTGCCAGTAGTATGGGGGCGCCCGGGAACTATGGCTACACCTTC. Amino acids: CASSMGAPGNYGYTF.

The chain uses TRBV4-3 and TRBJ2-5; D is undetermined. This CDR3 contains 13 residues. Germline CDR1 reads LGHNA; CDR2 reads YSLEER. Trimming took off 1 base at V and 2 bases at J, with 5 bases between the two ends. CDR3 amino acids: CASSQGAQETQYF. CDR3 sequence (DNA): TGCGCCAGCAGCCAAGGGGCTCAAGAGACCCAGTACTTC.

This clone was seen once. V is TRBV4-2 and J is TRBJ1-1; no reliable D call. This CDR3 contains 13 residues. Trimming removed 5 bases at V and 3 bases at J, with 10 bases between. Germline V gene lookup returns CDR1 LGHNA and CDR2 YNFKEQ. The CDR3 region has the DNA TGTGCCAGCAGCGCTGGTCGTTACACTGAAGCTTTCTTT. It translates to CASSAGRYTEAFF.

V is TRBV11-2 and J is TRBJ2-1; D might be TRBD2 (5 bases). Trimming shortened V by 1 base and J by 6 bases, and 10 bases separated the two germline ends. The germline V gene has CDR1 SGHAT and CDR2 FQNNGV. The CDR3 is made up of 14 amino acids. CDR3 residues: CASSLGTSLNEQFF. CDR3 sequence (DNA): TGTGCCAGCAGCTTAGGCACTAGTCTCAATGAGCAGTTCTTC.

The chain employs TRBV19 and TRBJ2-1; D gene ambiguous. Trimming shortened V by 4 bases and J by 8 bases, and 21 bases separated the two germline ends. CDR1 LNHDA and CDR2 SQIVND come from the germline V gene (reference sequence). The CDR3 has 16 residues. The CDR3 DNA sequence: TGTGCCAGTAGTACCTTCGGGCTCCGGGTGTCGTATGAGCAGTTCTTC. Its translation is CASSTFGLRVSYEQFF.

V is TRBV7-3 and J is TRBJ2-2; TRBD1 agrees at 7 bases. V gave up 3 bases and J gave up 5 bases; unmatched junction bases: 9. The CDR3 has 16 amino acids. Germline V gene data show CDR1 as SGHTA and CDR2 as FQGTGA. The CDR3 loop reads CASSLMDRRGTGELFF. In DNA, the CDR3 is TGTGCCAGCAGCTTGATGGACAGGAGAGGAACCGGGGAGCTGTTTTTT.

There are a few counts of this clone. The rearrangement links TRBV2 to TRBJ2-7; no clear D. In germline, CDR1 is SNHLY, CDR2 FYNNEI. Trimming pared 4 bases from V and 2 bases from J, leaving 6 bases between. The CDR3 has 12 amino acids. CDR3 protein: CASSGPTYEQYF. The CDR3 DNA is TGTGCCAGCAGTGGGCCTACCTACGAGCAGTACTTC.

V and J are TRBV5-6 and TRBJ1-1, with 10 bases lining up with TRBD1. This CDR3 is built from 13 residues. The V segment lost 1 base and the J segment 10 bases; nucleotides outside the gene matches: 4. CDR1 is SGHDT and CDR2 is YYEEEE in the germline V gene. CDR3 amino acids: CASSLRTGGLAFF. The CDR3 DNA sequence: TGTGCCAGCAGCTTGCGGACAGGGGGTTTAGCTTTCTTT. The variable domain in full, completed from reference TRBV5-6 and TRBJ1-1, reads DAGVTQSPTHLIKTRGQQVTLRCSPKSGHDTVSWYQQALGQGPQFIFQYYEEEERQRGNFPDRFSGHQFPNYSSELNVNALLLGDSALYLCASSLRTGGLAFFGQGTRLTVV.

This rearrangement joins TRBV11-1 to TRBJ2-1; D gene ambiguous. V lost 1 base to trimming and J lost 1 base, with 8 bases between them. The CDR3 runs to 15 residues. Germline V gene data show CDR1 as SGHAT and CDR2 as FQDESV (reference sequence). CDR3 nucleotides: TGTGCCAGCAGCTTAGAGGTAGATTCCTACAATGAGCAGTTCTTC. Translating it yields CASSLEVDSYNEQFF. Filled out from reference TRBV11-1 and TRBJ2-1, the complete variable domain reads EAEVAQSPRYKITEKSQAVAFWCDPISGHATLYWYRQILGQGPELLVQFQDESVVDDSQLPKDRFSAERLKGVDSTLKIQPAELGDSAMYLCASSLEVDSYNEQFFGPGTRLTVL.

The rearrangement uses TRBV19 and TRBJ1-1; D might be TRBD1 (5 bases). Trimming removed 7 bases from V and 0 bases from J, with 15 bases in between. Germline CDR1 LNHDA, CDR2 SQIVND (reference sequence). The length of the CDR3 is 15 residues. In DNA form, the CDR3 reads TGTGCCAGTACTCTACTGGGACTGCTGAACACTGAAGCTTTCTTT. This encodes CASTLLGLLNTEAFF.

The CDR3 protein is CASSAWGNQPQHF. In nucleotides, the CDR3 is TGTGCCAGCAGCGCTTGGGGCAATCAGCCCCAGCATTTT. The chain links TRBV27 to TRBJ1-5; D is undetermined. Trimming stripped 6 bases from V and 2 bases from J, with 8 bases between. This CDR3 is built from 13 residues. Per the germline V gene, CDR1 is MNHEY and CDR2 is SMNVEV (reference sequence).

This clone was counted once. This chain links TRBV12-3 or TRBV12-4 with TRBJ1-1; a weak D match, TRBD1 (5 bases). Trimming cost V 3 bases and J 4 bases, with 6 bases left between them. The CDR3 contains 12 residues. CDR3: CASSLGPTEAFF. The CDR3 DNA is TGTGCCAGCAGTTTGGGGCCCACTGAAGCTTTCTTT.

This clone was seen only once. V gene TRBV7-6 combines with J gene TRBJ2-7; D possibly matches TRBD1 or TRBD2 (6 bases each). Germline CDR1 is SGHVS and CDR2 is FNYEAQ. The CDR3 runs to 15 residues. V lost 8 bases to trimming and J lost 5 bases, with 22 bases between them. The CDR3 DNA reads as TGTGCCAGCTCCCGCCGGGGGCAGGGAGGCGACGAGCAGTACTTC. It specifies CASSRRGQGGDEQYF.

V and J are TRBV6-2 or TRBV6-3 and TRBJ1-2; 7 bases are shared with TRBD1. The CDR3 totals 14 residues. The trim removed 2 bases at V and 4 bases at J, leaving 4 bases unmatched. Germline values: CDR1 MNHEY, CDR2 SVGEGT. DNA for the CDR3: TGTGCCAGCAGTTACCTCGGGACAGCCTATGGCTACACCTTC. The encoded protein is CASSYLGTAYGYTF.

The rearrangement joins TRBV27 to TRBJ1-6; D unclear. Germline V gene sequence: CDR1 MNHEY, CDR2 SMNVEV (reference sequence). The CDR3 extends over 13 amino acids. Between the trimmed V and J ends, which lost 3 bases and 7 bases, there was a span of 7 bases. The DNA for the CDR3 is TGTGCCAGCAGTTTTGGCAGAAATTCACCCCTCCACTTT. It yields the protein CASSFGRNSPLHF.

CDR3 coding DNA: TGCGCCAGCAGCTTGGACAGGGGGGCTGAAGCTTTCTTT. Protein sequence: CASSLDRGAEAFF. The chain links TRBV5-1 to TRBJ1-1; TRBD1 agrees at 8 bases. V was pared by 0 bases and J by 6 bases, with 1 base of the junction left unmatched. Looked up from germline, CDR1 is SGHRS and CDR2 is YFSETQ. The length of the CDR3 is 13 residues. The whole variable domain, remainder taken from reference TRBV5-1 and TRBJ1-1, is KAGVTQTPRYLIKTRGQQVTLSCSPISGHRSVSWYQQTPGQGLQFLFEYFSETQRNKGNFPGRFSGRQFSNSRSEMNVSTLELGDSALYLCASSLDRGAEAFFGQGTRLTVV.

The genes are TRBV5-1 and TRBJ2-7; 9 bases are shared with TRBD1. The CDR3 covers 16 residues. The V and J ends lost 3 bases and 4 bases, in that order; junction bases with no gene match: 11. Germline-derived CDR1 and CDR2 are SGHRS and YFSETQ. The CDR3 region is CASSWGPGQGMYEQYF. Written as DNA, the CDR3 is TGCGCCAGCAGCTGGGGTCCGGGACAGGGTATGTACGAGCAGTACTTC.

This clone was counted between two and nine times. V is TRBV18 and J is TRBJ1-5; weak D call: TRBD1 (6 bases). Germline lookup yields CDR1 KGHSH and CDR2 LQKENI. Trimming cost V 3 bases and J 6 bases, with 9 bases left between them. The CDR3 is 13 residues long. This CDR3 reads CASSPGASQPQHF. The CDR3 DNA follows: TGTGCCAGCTCACCGGGGGCGTCTCAGCCCCAGCATTTT.

The CDR3 DNA reads TGTGCCAGCAGTGAACTCCCCCATGGGGCCAACGTCCTGACTTTC. Its translation: CASSELPHGANVLTF. The chain links TRBV6-1 to TRBJ2-6, with D uncertain. CDR3 length equals 15 residues. Trimming removed 2 bases from V and 3 bases from J, with 8 bases in between. Germline V lookup: CDR1 MNHNS, CDR2 SASEGT.